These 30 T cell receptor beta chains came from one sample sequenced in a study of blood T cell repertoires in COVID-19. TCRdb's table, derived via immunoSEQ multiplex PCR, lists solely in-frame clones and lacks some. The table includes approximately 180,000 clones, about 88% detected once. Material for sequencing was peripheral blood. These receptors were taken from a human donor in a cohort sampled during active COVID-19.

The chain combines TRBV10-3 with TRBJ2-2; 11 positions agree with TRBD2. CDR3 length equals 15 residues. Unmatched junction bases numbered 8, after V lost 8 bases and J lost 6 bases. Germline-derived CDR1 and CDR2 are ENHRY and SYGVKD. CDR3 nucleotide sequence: TGTGCCATCTCCATTAGACTAGCGGGATCCGGGGAGCTGTTTTTT. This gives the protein CAISIRLAGSGELFF.

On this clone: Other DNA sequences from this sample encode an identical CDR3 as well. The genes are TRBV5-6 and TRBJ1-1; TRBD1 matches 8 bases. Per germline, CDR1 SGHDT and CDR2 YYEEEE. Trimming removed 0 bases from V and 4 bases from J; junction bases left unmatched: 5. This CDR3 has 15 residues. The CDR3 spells CASSLVGQGFTEAFF. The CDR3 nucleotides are TGTGCCAGCAGCTTGGTAGGACAGGGCTTCACTGAAGCTTTCTTT.

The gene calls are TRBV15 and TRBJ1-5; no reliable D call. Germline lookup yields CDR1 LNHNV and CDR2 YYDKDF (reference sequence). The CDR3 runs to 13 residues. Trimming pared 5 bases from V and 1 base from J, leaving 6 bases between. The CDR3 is CATSGRSNQPQHF. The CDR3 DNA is TGTGCCACCAGCGGCAGAAGCAATCAGCCCCAGCATTTT.

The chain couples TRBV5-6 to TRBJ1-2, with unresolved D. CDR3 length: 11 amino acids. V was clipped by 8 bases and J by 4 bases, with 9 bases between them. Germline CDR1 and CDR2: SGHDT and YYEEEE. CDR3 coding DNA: TGTGCCAGTACCCTCGGCTATGGCTACACCTTC. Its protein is CASTLGYGYTF.

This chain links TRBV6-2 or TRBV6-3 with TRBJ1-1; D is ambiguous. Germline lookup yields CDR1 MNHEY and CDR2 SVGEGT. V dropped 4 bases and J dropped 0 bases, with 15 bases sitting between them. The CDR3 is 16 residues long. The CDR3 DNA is TGTGCCAGCAGTTCTATACTTGGCGGAGTGAACACTGAAGCTTTCTTT. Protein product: CASSSILGGVNTEAFF.

CDR3 amino acids: CASSLHLGETQYF. In DNA form, the CDR3 reads TGCGCCAGCAGCTTGCACCTCGGGGAGACCCAGTACTTC. This sequence joins TRBV5-1 and TRBJ2-5; D ambiguous. This CDR3 region has 13 residues. Germline CDR1 and CDR2: SGHRS and YFSETQ. V dropped 1 base and J dropped 5 bases, with 9 bases sitting between them.

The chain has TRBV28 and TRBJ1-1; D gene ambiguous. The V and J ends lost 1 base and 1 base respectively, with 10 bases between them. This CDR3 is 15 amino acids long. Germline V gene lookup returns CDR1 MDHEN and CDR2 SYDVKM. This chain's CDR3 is CASSLFTGWNTEAFF. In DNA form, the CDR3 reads TGTGCCAGCAGTTTATTCACGGGTTGGAACACTGAAGCTTTCTTT. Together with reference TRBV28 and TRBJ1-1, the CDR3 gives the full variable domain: DVKVTQSSRYLVKRTGEKVFLECVQDMDHENMFWYRQDPGLGLRLIYFSYDVKMKEKGDIPEGYSVSREKKERFSLILESASTNQTSMYLCASSLFTGWNTEAFFGQGTRLTVV.

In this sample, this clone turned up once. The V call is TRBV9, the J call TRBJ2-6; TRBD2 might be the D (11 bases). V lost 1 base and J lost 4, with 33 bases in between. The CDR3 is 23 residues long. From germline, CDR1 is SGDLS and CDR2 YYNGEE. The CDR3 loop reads CASSVTGQGLSSGRAGGANVLTF. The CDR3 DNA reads TGTGCCAGCAGCGTAACGGGACAGGGGCTGAGTAGCGGGAGGGCCGGAGGGGCCAACGTCCTGACTTTC.

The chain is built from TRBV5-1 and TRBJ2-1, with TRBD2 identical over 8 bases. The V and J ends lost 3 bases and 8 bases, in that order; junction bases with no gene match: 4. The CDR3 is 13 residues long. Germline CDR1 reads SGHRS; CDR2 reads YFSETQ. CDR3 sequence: CASSSGGVDEQFF. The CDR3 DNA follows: TGCGCCAGCAGCTCGGGAGGGGTGGATGAGCAGTTCTTC.

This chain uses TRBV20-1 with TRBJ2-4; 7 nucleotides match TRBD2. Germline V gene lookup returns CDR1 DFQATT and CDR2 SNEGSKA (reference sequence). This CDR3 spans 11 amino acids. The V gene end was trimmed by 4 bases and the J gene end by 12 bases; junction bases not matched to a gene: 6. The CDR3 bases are TGCAGTGCTACTGCGGGAGTCGGTCAGTACTTC. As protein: CSATAGVGQYF.

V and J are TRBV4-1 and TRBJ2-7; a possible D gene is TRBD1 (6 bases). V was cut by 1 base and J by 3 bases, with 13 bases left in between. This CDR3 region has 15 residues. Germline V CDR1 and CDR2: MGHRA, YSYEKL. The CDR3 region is CASSQGVQGLYEQYF. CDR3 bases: TGCGCCAGCAGCCAAGGGGTACAGGGCCTCTACGAGCAGTACTTC.

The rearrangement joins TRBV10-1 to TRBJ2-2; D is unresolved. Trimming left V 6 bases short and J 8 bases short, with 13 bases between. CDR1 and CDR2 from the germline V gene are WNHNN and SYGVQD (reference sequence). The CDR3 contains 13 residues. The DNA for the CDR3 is TGCGCCAGCAGAACAGATAATGCAGGGGAGCTGTTTTTT. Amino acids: CASRTDNAGELFF.

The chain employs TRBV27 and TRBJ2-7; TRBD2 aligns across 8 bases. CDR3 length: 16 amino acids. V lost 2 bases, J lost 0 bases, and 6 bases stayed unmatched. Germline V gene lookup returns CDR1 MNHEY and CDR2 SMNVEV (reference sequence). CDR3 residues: CASSLGAGEVSYEQYF. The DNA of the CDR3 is TGTGCCAGCAGTTTAGGAGCGGGAGAGGTCTCCTACGAGCAGTACTTC.

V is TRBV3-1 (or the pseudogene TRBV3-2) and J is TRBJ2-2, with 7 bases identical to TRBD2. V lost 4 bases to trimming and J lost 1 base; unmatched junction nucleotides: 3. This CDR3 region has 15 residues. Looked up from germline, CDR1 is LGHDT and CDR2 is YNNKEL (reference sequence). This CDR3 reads CASSPLAGNTGELFF. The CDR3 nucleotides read TGTGCCAGCAGCCCCTTAGCGGGGAACACCGGGGAGCTGTTTTTT.

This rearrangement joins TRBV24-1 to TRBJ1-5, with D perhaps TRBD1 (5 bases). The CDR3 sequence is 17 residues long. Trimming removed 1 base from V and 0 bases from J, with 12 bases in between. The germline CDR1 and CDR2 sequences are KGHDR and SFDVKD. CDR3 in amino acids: CATSDFDSSYSNQPQHF. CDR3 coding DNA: TGTGCCACCAGTGATTTCGACAGTTCTTATAGCAATCAGCCCCAGCATTTT.

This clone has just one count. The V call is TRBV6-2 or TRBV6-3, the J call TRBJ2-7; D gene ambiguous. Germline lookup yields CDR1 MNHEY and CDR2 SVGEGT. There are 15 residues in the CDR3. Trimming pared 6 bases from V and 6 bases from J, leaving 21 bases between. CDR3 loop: CASRPQRGSSLEQYF. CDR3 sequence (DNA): TGTGCCAGCAGGCCTCAGAGAGGTAGCTCTCTCGAGCAGTACTTC.

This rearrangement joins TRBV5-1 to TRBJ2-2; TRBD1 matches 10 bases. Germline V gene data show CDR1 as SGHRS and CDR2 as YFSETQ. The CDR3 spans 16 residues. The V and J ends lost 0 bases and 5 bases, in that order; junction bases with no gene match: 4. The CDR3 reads CASSLEGTGETGELFF. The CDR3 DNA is TGCGCCAGCAGCTTGGAGGGGACAGGGGAAACCGGGGAGCTGTTTTTT.

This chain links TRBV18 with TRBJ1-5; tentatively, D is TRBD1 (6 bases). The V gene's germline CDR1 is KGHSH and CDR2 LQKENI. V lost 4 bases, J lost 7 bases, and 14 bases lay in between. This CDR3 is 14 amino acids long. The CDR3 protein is CASSLQTDRQPQHF. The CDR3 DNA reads TGTGCCAGCTCACTCCAGACCGACAGGCAGCCCCAGCATTTT.

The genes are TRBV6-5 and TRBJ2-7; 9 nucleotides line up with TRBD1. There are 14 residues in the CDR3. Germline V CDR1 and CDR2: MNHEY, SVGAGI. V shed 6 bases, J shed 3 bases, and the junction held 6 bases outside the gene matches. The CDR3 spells CASRSWDRDYEQYF. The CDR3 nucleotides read TGTGCCAGCAGATCATGGGACAGGGACTACGAGCAGTACTTC.

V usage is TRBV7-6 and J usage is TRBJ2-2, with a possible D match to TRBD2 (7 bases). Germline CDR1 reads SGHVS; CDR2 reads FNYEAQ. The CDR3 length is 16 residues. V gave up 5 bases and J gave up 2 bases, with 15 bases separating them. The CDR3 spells CASSGGGTTNTGELFF. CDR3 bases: TGTGCCAGCAGCGGGGGGGGGACAACTAACACCGGGGAGCTGTTTTTT.

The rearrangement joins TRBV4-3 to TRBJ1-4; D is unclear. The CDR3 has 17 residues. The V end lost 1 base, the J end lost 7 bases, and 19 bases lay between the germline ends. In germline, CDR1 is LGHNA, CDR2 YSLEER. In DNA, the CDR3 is TGCGCCAGCAGCCAAGGAACCCCTGCGGTCCTCATTGAAAAACTGTTTTTT. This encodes CASSQGTPAVLIEKLFF.

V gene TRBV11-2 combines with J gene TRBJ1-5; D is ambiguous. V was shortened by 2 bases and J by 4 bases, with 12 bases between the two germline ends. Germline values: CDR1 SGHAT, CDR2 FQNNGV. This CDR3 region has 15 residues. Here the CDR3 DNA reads TGTGCCAGCAGCTTATCCGGGGTGGGAAATCAGCCCCAGCATTTT. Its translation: CASSLSGVGNQPQHF. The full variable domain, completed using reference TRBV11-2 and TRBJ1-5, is EAGVAQSPRYKIIEKRQSVAFWCNPISGHATLYWYQQILGQGPKLLIQFQNNGVVDDSQLPKDRFSAERLKGVDSTLKIQPAKLEDSAVYLCASSLSGVGNQPQHFGDGTRLSIL.

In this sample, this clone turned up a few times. The CDR3 loop reads CASRGTHSGNTIYF. CDR3 coding DNA: TGTGCCAGCAGGGGCACACACTCTGGAAACACCATATATTTT. This rearrangement joins TRBV28 to TRBJ1-3, with D hard to call. CDR1 and CDR2 from the germline V gene are MDHEN and SYDVKM. The CDR3 runs 14 residues. Between the trimmed V and J ends, which lost 6 bases and 0 bases, there was a span of 9 bases.

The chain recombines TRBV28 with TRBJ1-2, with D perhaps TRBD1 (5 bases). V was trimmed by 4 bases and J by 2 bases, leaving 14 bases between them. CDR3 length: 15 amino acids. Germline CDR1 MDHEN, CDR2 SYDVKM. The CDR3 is CASSSRGGMNYGYTF. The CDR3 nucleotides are TGTGCCAGCAGTTCCCGCGGGGGGATGAACTATGGCTACACCTTC.

This CDR3 reads CASRERLLGNEQFF. CDR3 DNA: TGTGCCAGCAGGGAAAGACTCCTTGGCAATGAGCAGTTCTTC. V usage is TRBV7-8 and J usage is TRBJ2-1, with D unclear. Per the germline V gene, CDR1 is SGHVS and CDR2 is FQNEAQ. The CDR3 contains 14 residues. V lost 6 bases and J lost 6, with 15 bases in between.

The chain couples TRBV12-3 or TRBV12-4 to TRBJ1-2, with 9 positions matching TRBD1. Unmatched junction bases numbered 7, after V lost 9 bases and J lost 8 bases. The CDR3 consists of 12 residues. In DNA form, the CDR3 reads TGTGCCAGTGGGACAGGGACACTCGGCTACACCTTC. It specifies CASGTGTLGYTF.

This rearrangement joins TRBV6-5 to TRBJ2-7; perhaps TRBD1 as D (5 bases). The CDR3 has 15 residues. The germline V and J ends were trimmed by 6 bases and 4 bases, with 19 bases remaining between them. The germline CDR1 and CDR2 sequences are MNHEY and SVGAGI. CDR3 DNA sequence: TGTGCCAGCAGAAGACAGTCGAGTAGAGGATACGAGCAGTACTTC. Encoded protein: CASRRQSSRGYEQYF.

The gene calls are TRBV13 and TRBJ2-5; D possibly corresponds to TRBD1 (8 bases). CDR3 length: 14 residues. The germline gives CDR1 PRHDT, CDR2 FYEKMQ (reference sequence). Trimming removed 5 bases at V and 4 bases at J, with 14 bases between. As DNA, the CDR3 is TGTGCCAGCAGCCATACAGGGGGGGGAGAGACCCAGTACTTC. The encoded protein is CASSHTGGGETQYF.

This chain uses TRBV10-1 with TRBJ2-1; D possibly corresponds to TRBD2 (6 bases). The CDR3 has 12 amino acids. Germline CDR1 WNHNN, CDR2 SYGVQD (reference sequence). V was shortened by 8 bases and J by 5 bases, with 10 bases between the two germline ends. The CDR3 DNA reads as TGCGCCAGCTCCGGGAGCAACAATGAGCAGTTCTTC. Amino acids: CASSGSNNEQFF.

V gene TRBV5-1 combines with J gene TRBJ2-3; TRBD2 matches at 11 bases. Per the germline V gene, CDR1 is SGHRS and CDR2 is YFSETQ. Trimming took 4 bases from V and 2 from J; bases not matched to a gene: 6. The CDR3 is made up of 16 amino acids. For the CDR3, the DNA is TGCGCCAGCAGCACGGGACTAGCGGCACCCACAGATACGCAGTATTTT. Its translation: CASSTGLAAPTDTQYF.